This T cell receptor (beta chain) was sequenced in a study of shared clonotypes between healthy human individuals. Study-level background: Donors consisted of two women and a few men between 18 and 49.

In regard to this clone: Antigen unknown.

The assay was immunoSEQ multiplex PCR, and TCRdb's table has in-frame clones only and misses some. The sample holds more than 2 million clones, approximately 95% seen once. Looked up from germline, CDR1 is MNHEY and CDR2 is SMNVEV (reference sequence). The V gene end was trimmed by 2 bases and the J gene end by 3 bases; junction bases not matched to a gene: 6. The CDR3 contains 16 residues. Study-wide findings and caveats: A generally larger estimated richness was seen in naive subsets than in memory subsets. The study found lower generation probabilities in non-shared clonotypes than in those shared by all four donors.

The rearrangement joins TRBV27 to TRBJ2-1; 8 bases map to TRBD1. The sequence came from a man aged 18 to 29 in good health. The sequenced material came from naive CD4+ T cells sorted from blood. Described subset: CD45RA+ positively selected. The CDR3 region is CASSLRPGGGYNEQFF. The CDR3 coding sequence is TGTGCCAGCAGTTTACGTCCAGGGGGCGGCTACAATGAGCAGTTCTTC.